This T cell receptor beta chain came from a study of cytomegalovirus exposure and HLA in healthy donors. Donors consisted of healthy bone marrow donors. Concerning this clone itself: Its specificity is unknown.

13 Jbeta primers and 60 Vbeta primers were used for the PCR. Profiled with immunoSEQ multiplex PCR; TCRdb holds only in-frame clones, not every one. Of approximately 140,000 clones detected, 63% appear once; the ten largest clones hold under 7.5%. Germline V gene data show CDR1 as SGHRS and CDR2 as YFSETQ. The CDR3 extends over 15 amino acids. V trimming: 4 bases; J trimming: 2 bases; junction bases outside the gene matches: 4. Study-level findings and limits: Roughly even sequencing depth across donors was the assumption behind the presence/absence analyses. A prior analysis recorded that most TCR beta V segments were productive about 87% or about 30% of the time. A few CMV-associated chains were confirmed in vitro to be specific for CMV antigens.

This chain links TRBV5-1 with TRBJ2-1; TRBD2 matches 9 bases. The TCR sequence derives from a woman aged 55-69 years in good health and CMV-seropositive. Sequencing was performed on PBMCs. The CDR3 here is CASSTGLAPYNEQFF. The CDR3 nucleotides read TGCGCCAGCAGCACGGGACTAGCCCCCTACAATGAGCAGTTCTTC.